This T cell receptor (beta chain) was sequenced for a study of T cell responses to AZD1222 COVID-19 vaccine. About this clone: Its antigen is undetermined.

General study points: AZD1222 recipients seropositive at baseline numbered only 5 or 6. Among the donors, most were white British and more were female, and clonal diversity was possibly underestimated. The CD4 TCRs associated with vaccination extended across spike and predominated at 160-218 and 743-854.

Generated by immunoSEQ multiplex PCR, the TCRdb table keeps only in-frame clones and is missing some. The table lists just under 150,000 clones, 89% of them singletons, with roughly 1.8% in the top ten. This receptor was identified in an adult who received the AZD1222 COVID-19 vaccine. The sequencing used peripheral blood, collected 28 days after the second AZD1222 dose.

Here the CDR3 DNA reads TGTGCCAGCAGCCCGGGACAGGGTCAGGCCGACGAGCAGTACTTC. This sequence encodes CASSPGQGQADEQYF. The chain is built from TRBV9 and TRBJ2-7, with TRBD1 identical over 9 bases. The CDR3 is 15 amino acids. V shed 4 bases, J shed 5 bases, and the junction held 10 bases outside the gene matches. The germline V gene has CDR1 SGDLS and CDR2 YYNGEE.